This is a list of T cell receptor beta chains from one sample in a study of CD8+CD57+ T cells in acquired aplastic anemia. One entry per CDR3 protein, called by TCRdb with MiXCR from the reads. The table includes around 250,000 distinct CDR3 sequences, around 82% detected once. Sequencing input: sorted CD4+, CD8+, or CD8+CD57+ T cells (not recorded which) from PBMCs. Source of these receptors: a human donor with aplastic anemia. Both conserved end residues are part of each CDR3. Fields, in order: D gene, V gene, clone size, J gene, CDR3 DNA, CDR3 protein. A D gene is named only where the DNA matches it firmly. Part of the rows lack a size; the others show once, few, many or a class for expanded clones.

d_gene: NA; v_gene: TRBV7-9; abundance: NA; j_gene: TRBJ1-2; CDR3nt: TGTGCCAGCAGCTCACGGGAGGGCAGCTTGGGCTATGGCTACACCTTC; CDR3aa: CASSSREGSLGYGYTF
d_gene: NA; v_gene: TRBV9; abundance: NA; j_gene: TRBJ1-4; CDR3nt: TGTGCCAGCAGCGTAAGGGGGAAAGAGCTGTTTTTT; CDR3aa: CASSVRGKELFF
d_gene: NA; v_gene: TRBV29-1; abundance: NA; j_gene: TRBJ2-3; CDR3nt: TGCAGCGTCGTCACCCGTACAGATACGCAGTATTTT; CDR3aa: CSVVTRTDTQYF
d_gene: NA; v_gene: TRBV19; abundance: few; j_gene: TRBJ1-2; CDR3nt: TGTGCCAGTATCGGCAGGGTACTTTCTAACTATGGCTACACCTTC; CDR3aa: CASIGRVLSNYGYTF
d_gene: NA; v_gene: TRBV11-3; abundance: NA; j_gene: TRBJ2-1; CDR3nt: TGTGCCAGTAGTATAGATATCGCAGCCTACAATGAGCAGTTCTTC; CDR3aa: CASSIDIAAYNEQFF
d_gene: NA; v_gene: TRBV9; abundance: NA; j_gene: TRBJ2-2; CDR3nt: TGTGCCAGCAGCACCGGGGGGCTACACAATGAGCTGTTTTTT; CDR3aa: CASSTGGLHNELFF
d_gene: NA; v_gene: TRBV24-1; abundance: NA; j_gene: TRBJ2-2; CDR3nt: TGTGCCACCAGTGCCGAGGAAACCGGGGAGCGGGTTTTT; CDR3aa: CATSAEETGERVF
d_gene: NA; v_gene: TRBV9; abundance: NA; j_gene: TRBJ2-6; CDR3nt: TGTGCCAGCAGCGTAGAGACAACGACCTCTGGGGCCAACGTCCTGACTTTC; CDR3aa: CASSVETTTSGANVLTF
d_gene: NA; v_gene: TRBV7-9; abundance: NA; j_gene: TRBJ2-3; CDR3nt: TGTGCCAGCAGCAACCAGAGAGAGACCCAGTACTTCTGGTTT; CDR3aa: CASSNQRETQYFWF
d_gene: NA; v_gene: TRBV24-1; abundance: NA; j_gene: TRBJ1-3; CDR3nt: TGTGCCACCAGTGAGCACGGGGGAAACACCATATATTTT; CDR3aa: CATSEHGGNTIYF
d_gene: NA; v_gene: TRBV7-8; abundance: NA; j_gene: TRBJ1-1; CDR3nt: TGTGCCAGCAGCTTAGCGGGAGGACCGGAAGATCAAGCTTTCTTT; CDR3aa: CASSLAGGPEDQAFF
d_gene: NA; v_gene: TRBV7-3; abundance: NA; j_gene: TRBJ2-6; CDR3nt: TGTGCCAGCAGCGATCCCAAAGGGGCCATCACTGGGGCCAACGTCCTGACTTTC; CDR3aa: CASSDPKGAITGANVLTF
d_gene: NA; v_gene: TRBV6-7; abundance: NA; j_gene: TRBJ1-6; CDR3nt: TGTGCCAGCAGACCAGGGACTCGCGGATCACCCCTCCACTTT; CDR3aa: CASRPGTRGSPLHF
d_gene: NA; v_gene: TRBV10-3; abundance: few; j_gene: TRBJ1-2; CDR3nt: TGTGCCATCGGCGAGGGTGGCTACACCTTC; CDR3aa: CAIGEGGYTF
d_gene: NA; v_gene: TRBV5-5; abundance: NA; j_gene: TRBJ1-2; CDR3nt: TGTGCCAGCAGTTTAGGGATAGCAGGTGGCTACACCTTC; CDR3aa: CASSLGIAGGYTF
d_gene: NA; v_gene: TRBV11-3; abundance: NA; j_gene: TRBJ1-5; CDR3nt: TGTGCCAGCAGCTTAGAGGTGACAGAGCCCCAGCATTTT; CDR3aa: CASSLEVTEPQHF
d_gene: NA; v_gene: TRBV7-8; abundance: NA; j_gene: TRBJ1-1; CDR3nt: TGTGCCAGCAGCTCTAGCGGGGGGGCCATTGAGCAGTTTGAAGCTTTCTTT; CDR3aa: CASSSSGGAIEQFEAFF
d_gene: NA; v_gene: TRBV19; abundance: NA; j_gene: TRBJ1-5; CDR3nt: TGTGCCAGTAGCCGGGGGGGCGCGAGCAATCAGCCCCAGCATTTT; CDR3aa: CASSRGGASNQPQHF
d_gene: TRBD1; v_gene: TRBV29-1; abundance: NA; j_gene: TRBJ1-1; CDR3nt: TGCAGCGTTGAAGAGTGGGACAGTATGAACACTGAAGCTTTCTTT; CDR3aa: CSVEEWDSMNTEAFF
d_gene: TRBD2; v_gene: TRBV7-2; abundance: NA; j_gene: TRBJ2-5; CDR3nt: TGTGCCAGCAGCTTAGCGGGAGCGGGAGGAGAGAACCAGTACTTC; CDR3aa: CASSLAGAGGENQYF
d_gene: NA; v_gene: TRBV9; abundance: NA; j_gene: TRBJ1-1; CDR3nt: TGTGCCAGCAGCGATTTAACCGGTAACACCGGGGAGCTCTTT; CDR3aa: CASSDLTGNTGELF
d_gene: NA; v_gene: TRBV29-1; abundance: NA; j_gene: TRBJ1-3; CDR3nt: TGCAGCGTTGTTGCAGCCTCTGGAAACACCATATATTTT; CDR3aa: CSVVAASGNTIYF
d_gene: NA; v_gene: TRBV2; abundance: NA; j_gene: TRBJ2-5; CDR3nt: TGTGCCAGCAGTGAAATCGGGGCCCAGCACTTC; CDR3aa: CASSEIGAQHF
d_gene: NA; v_gene: TRBV5-6; abundance: few; j_gene: TRBJ2-3; CDR3nt: TGTGCCAGCAGCTTGTATCAGAGTCCCGATACGCAGTATTTT; CDR3aa: CASSLYQSPDTQYF
d_gene: TRBD2; v_gene: TRBV7-8; abundance: NA; j_gene: TRBJ2-2; CDR3nt: TGTGCCAGCAGCTTAGGGGGAGGGGCCGATACGCAGTTGTTTTTT; CDR3aa: CASSLGGGADTQLFF
d_gene: NA; v_gene: TRBV5-1; abundance: NA; j_gene: TRBJ2-1; CDR3nt: TGCGCCAGCAGCTTGGGTCAGGGTGAGTGGAATGAGCGGTTCTTC; CDR3aa: CASSLGQGEWNERFF
d_gene: NA; v_gene: TRBV2; abundance: NA; j_gene: TRBJ2-7; CDR3nt: TGTGCCAGCAGGGCCGGCGACTCATATGAGCAGTACTTC; CDR3aa: CASRAGDSYEQYF
d_gene: NA; v_gene: TRBV9; abundance: NA; j_gene: TRBJ2-3; CDR3nt: TGTGCCAGCAGCTTACGGGGAGGGGGCGTGGACCATGATTTT; CDR3aa: CASSLRGGGVDHDF
d_gene: NA; v_gene: TRBV15; abundance: once; j_gene: TRBJ2-3; CDR3nt: TGTGCCACCAGCAGAGGACCCCGGGGGACGGTAGATACGCAGTATTTT; CDR3aa: CATSRGPRGTVDTQYF
d_gene: NA; v_gene: TRBV7-3; abundance: NA; j_gene: TRBJ1-2; CDR3nt: TGTGCCAGCAGTCCCACTAGGGGTTTACACTACACCTTT; CDR3aa: CASSPTRGLHYTF
d_gene: NA; v_gene: TRBV2; abundance: NA; j_gene: TRBJ1-6; CDR3nt: TGTGCCAGCGGGGAGGGGGAGGGCGGCTATAATTCACCCCTCCACTTT; CDR3aa: CASGEGEGGYNSPLHF
d_gene: NA; v_gene: TRBV15; abundance: NA; j_gene: TRBJ2-3; CDR3nt: TGTGCCACCGGGGACGGGGGCACAGAAACGACGTATTTT; CDR3aa: CATGDGGTETTYF
d_gene: NA; v_gene: TRBV7-9; abundance: NA; j_gene: TRBJ1-1; CDR3nt: TGTGCCAGCAGCCGAGAAGGGGGGACCCCTGTCACGTATTTT; CDR3aa: CASSREGGTPVTYF
d_gene: TRBD1; v_gene: TRBV7-8; abundance: NA; j_gene: TRBJ2-5; CDR3nt: TGTGCCACCAGCTGTCGCTCCGACGGGACAGCCCAGTACTTC; CDR3aa: CATSCRSDGTAQYF
d_gene: NA; v_gene: TRBV2; abundance: NA; j_gene: TRBJ2-1; CDR3nt: TGTGCCAGCAGGCAGGGGGGCGCAAATACTCAGGATGATCAGTTATTC; CDR3aa: CASRQGGANTQDDQLF
d_gene: NA; v_gene: TRBV2; abundance: NA; j_gene: TRBJ1-1; CDR3nt: TGTGCCAGCAGCTTGGGGAGGGACGGAACTGAAGCTTTCTTT; CDR3aa: CASSLGRDGTEAFF
d_gene: NA; v_gene: TRBV9; abundance: once; j_gene: TRBJ2-1; CDR3nt: TGTGCCAGCAGGGACGGGGGCACAGATACGCAGTATTTGCAGTTCTTC; CDR3aa: CASRDGGTDTQYLQFF
d_gene: NA; v_gene: TRBV7-9; abundance: NA; j_gene: TRBJ1-1; CDR3nt: TGTGCCAGCAGACATACGGCAGGGCTCGGGGAAGCTTTCTTT; CDR3aa: CASRHTAGLGEAFF
d_gene: TRBD1; v_gene: TRBV25-1; abundance: NA; j_gene: TRBJ2-7; CDR3nt: TGTGCCACCAGTGATTCCCGGGACAGCCCCTACGAGCAGTACTTC; CDR3aa: CATSDSRDSPYEQYF
d_gene: NA; v_gene: TRBV7-3; abundance: NA; j_gene: TRBJ2-5; CDR3nt: TGTGCCAACGAAGTAGCGGCGTACCAAGTGACCCAGTACTTC; CDR3aa: CANEVAAYQVTQYF
d_gene: TRBD1; v_gene: TRBV11-2; abundance: NA; j_gene: TRBJ2-5; CDR3nt: TGTGCCAGCAGGACACCGGGACAGGAAGAGACCCAGTACTTC; CDR3aa: CASRTPGQEETQYF
d_gene: NA; v_gene: TRBV19; abundance: NA; j_gene: TRBJ1-4; CDR3nt: TGTGCCAGTAGTATGACAGAGGTTAATGAAAAACTGTTTTTT; CDR3aa: CASSMTEVNEKLFF
d_gene: TRBD1; v_gene: TRBV7-8; abundance: once; j_gene: TRBJ1-1; CDR3nt: TGTGCCAGCAGCTTTCATCCAGCCGGGACAGCTGAAGCTTTCTTT; CDR3aa: CASSFHPAGTAEAFF
d_gene: NA; v_gene: TRBV19; abundance: few; j_gene: TRBJ1-5; CDR3nt: TGTGCCAGTAGTGAACTTCAGGATAGCAATCAGCCCCAGCATTTT; CDR3aa: CASSELQDSNQPQHF